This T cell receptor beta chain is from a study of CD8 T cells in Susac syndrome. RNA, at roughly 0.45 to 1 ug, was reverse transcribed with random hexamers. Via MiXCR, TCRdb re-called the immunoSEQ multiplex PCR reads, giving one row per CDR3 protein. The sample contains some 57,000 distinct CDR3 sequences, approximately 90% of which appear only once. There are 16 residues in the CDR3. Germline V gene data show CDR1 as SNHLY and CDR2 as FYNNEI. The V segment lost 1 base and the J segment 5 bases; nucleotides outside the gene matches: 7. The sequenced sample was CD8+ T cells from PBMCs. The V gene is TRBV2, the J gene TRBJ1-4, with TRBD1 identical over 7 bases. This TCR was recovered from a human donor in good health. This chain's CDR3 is CASSEGFNRGNEKLFF. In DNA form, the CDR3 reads TGTGCCAGCAGTGAAGGGTTTAACAGGGGAAATGAAAAACTGTTTTTT.